This paragraph reports one T cell receptor (beta chain). The source material, RNA transcripts, was used to amplify TCR beta CDR3 regions. Primed by the HTBI set, a first-round RT-PCR was run on the TCR CDR3. TCRdb independently ran MiXCR on the multiplex PCR reads; one entry per CDR3 protein. The table includes 640,000 or so distinct CDR3 sequences, 14% detected once. Thyroid ultrasound and orbital computed tomography, with clinical symptoms and serum thyroxine and TRAb, informed diagnoses. These data belong to a study of T cells in Graves' hyperthyroidism and ophthalmopathy. Germline values: CDR1 SGDLS, CDR2 YYNGEE. The CDR3 has 15 amino acids. Trimming pared 5 bases from V and 0 bases from J, leaving 12 bases between.

The TCR comes from a woman aged 18-30 years with Graves' ophthalmopathy. This chain links TRBV9 with TRBJ1-3; D not resolved. The sample comprised blood. CDR3 amino acids: CASSPEAISGNTIYF. The DNA for the CDR3 is TGTGCCAGCAGTCCGGAGGCAATCTCTGGAAACACCATATATTTT. Filled out from reference TRBV9 and TRBJ1-3, the complete variable domain reads DSGVTQTPKHLITATGQRVTLRCSPRSGDLSVYWYQQSLDQGLQFLIQYYNGEERAKGNILERFSAQQFPDLHSELNLSSLELGDSALYFCASSPEAISGNTIYFGEGSWLTVV.